These 5 T cell receptor beta chains were all obtained from the same sample, sequenced in a study of control samples from healthy donors and cancer patients. Produced via immunoSEQ multiplex PCR; TCRdb's table is partial and in-frame only. Of 95,000 to 130,000 clones listed, 80% to 90% are singletons. The specimen sequenced was PBMCs. These receptors were collected from a woman in her forties or fifties with colorectal cancer.

The J gene is TRBJ2-6, the V gene TRBV25-1; D ambiguous. This CDR3 comprises 13 residues. Germline V gene data show CDR1 as MGHDK and CDR2 as SYGVNS. Between the trimmed V and J ends, which lost 7 bases and 1 base, there was a span of 5 bases. The CDR3 nucleotides read TGTGCCAGCATCAGTTCTGGGGCCAACGTCCTGACTTTC. It translates to CASISSGANVLTF.

This chain uses TRBV13 with TRBJ1-2, with D tentatively TRBD1 (6 bases). Trimming removed 1 base at V and 6 bases at J, with 18 bases between. This CDR3 is 16 amino acids long. Germline V gene sequence: CDR1 PRHDT, CDR2 FYEKMQ (reference sequence). The CDR3 spells CASSLDGGREEDGYTF. CDR3 DNA: TGTGCCAGCAGCTTAGATGGGGGGCGGGAGGAAGATGGCTACACCTTC.

The chain recombines TRBV4-1 with TRBJ2-5; no reliable D call. The CDR3 runs 14 residues. Trimming removed 0 bases at V and 1 base at J, with 6 bases between. Germline V gene lookup returns CDR1 MGHRA and CDR2 YSYEKL. In DNA form, the CDR3 reads TGCGCCAGCAGCCAAGAAAGCCTCCAAGAGACCCAGTACTTC. Encoded protein: CASSQESLQETQYF.

The CDR3 reads CASSSFVGNEQYF. For the CDR3, the DNA is TGTGCCAGCAGCTCCTTTGTCGGGAACGAGCAGTACTTC. This chain joins TRBV12-3 or TRBV12-4 and TRBJ2-7, with D possibly matching TRBD2 (5 bases). The CDR3 length is 13 residues. Trimming removed 6 bases from V and 5 bases from J, with 14 bases in between.

This chain links TRBV14 with TRBJ2-7; 8 bases line up with TRBD1. V dropped 4 bases and J dropped 0; count of bases not matched to a gene: 2. Germline V gene lookup returns CDR1 SGHDN and CDR2 FVKESK. The CDR3 sequence is 14 residues long. The CDR3 nucleotides read TGTGCCAGCAGCCGGACAGGGAACTCCTACGAGCAGTACTTC. Translation gives CASSRTGNSYEQYF.